The entry below gives a single T cell receptor (beta chain) sequence along with its context. Trimming took off 3 bases at V and 3 bases at J, with 11 bases between the two ends. CDR3 size: 13 residues. Germline-derived CDR1 and CDR2 are GTSNPN and SVGIG (reference sequence). This specimen comes from a study of technical replicates of blood from four donors. Clones were sequenced by immunoSEQ multiplex PCR, and TCRdb holds only the in-frame ones, with some missing. Among about 82,000 clones listed, roughly nine tenths were seen once. The sequenced sample consisted of T cells isolated from PBMCs. The genes are TRBV30 and TRBJ2-5; tentative D call: TRBD1 (6 bases). The TCR comes from a human donor in good health. In nucleotides, the CDR3 is TGTGCCTGGAGGGGGGCAGCCGAAGAGACCCAGTACTTC. Translation: CAWRGAAEETQYF. Full variable domain (outside the CDR3, taken from reference TRBV30 and TRBJ2-5): SQTIHQWPATLVQPVGSPLSLECTVEGTSNPNLYWYRQAAGRGLQLLFYSVGIGQISSEVPQNLSASRPQDRQFILSSKKLLLSDSGFYLCAWRGAAEETQYFGPGTRLLVL.